A single sample is the source of the 8 T cell receptor beta chains below, sequenced in a study of response to subunit inactivated influenza vaccine. MiXCR, run by TCRdb on the RT-PCR reads, gives a single entry per CDR3 protein. The sample has approximately 230,000 distinct CDR3 sequences, over 9% seen once. Here the sequenced sample was non-naive T cells sorted from PBMCs, taken roughly 15 days before vaccination. All receptors derive from a man aged 50-60 years who received an inactivated influenza vaccine.

This clonotype occurred a few times. V gene TRBV10-3 combines with J gene TRBJ1-6; no clear D. Trimming shortened V by 2 bases and J by 0 bases, and 5 bases separated the two germline ends. The germline CDR1 and CDR2 sequences are ENHRY and SYGVKD. There are 15 residues in the CDR3. CDR3 sequence (DNA): TGTGCCATCAGTGAGCTTTCCTCCTATAATTCACCCCTCCACTTT. Protein product: CAISELSSYNSPLHF.

This clonotype was observed at least ten times. This rearrangement joins TRBV29-1 to TRBJ1-2, with no clear D. The CDR3 contains 11 residues. Germline values: CDR1 SQVTM, CDR2 ANQGSEA. V was clipped by 4 bases and J by 2 bases, with 5 bases between them. The CDR3 spells CSVGGNYGYTF. The CDR3 DNA sequence: TGCAGCGTTGGGGGAAACTATGGCTACACCTTC.

This clonotype was detected only a few times. The CDR3 DNA sequence: TGTGCCACCAGCTCTACTAGCGGGGCCGAACGGATCACAGATACGCAGTATTTT. Amino acid sequence: CATSSTSGAERITDTQYF. The chain is built from TRBV24-1 and TRBJ2-3, with 10 bases that match TRBD2. V shed 7 bases, J shed 2 bases, and the junction held 14 bases outside the gene matches. The CDR3 consists of 18 residues. Per germline, CDR1 KGHDR and CDR2 SFDVKD.

By share, this clonotype counts as medium-sized. This sequence joins TRBV29-1 and TRBJ2-2; D is undetermined. The CDR3 is 13 residues long. Trimming removed 2 bases at V and 1 base at J, with 5 bases between. CDR1 SQVTM and CDR2 ANQGSEA come from the germline V gene. The CDR3 coding sequence is TGCAGCGTTGAAAGGCAGAACACCGGGGAGCTGTTTTTT. This translates into CSVERQNTGELFF.

The sample holds many counts of this clonotype. The rearrangement uses TRBV7-9 and TRBJ2-2, with no clear D. The length of the CDR3 is 16 residues. Germline CDR1 is SEHNR and CDR2 is FQNEAQ (reference sequence). V lost 5 bases and J lost 2, with 15 bases in between. DNA of the CDR3: TGTGCCAGCAGCCCCGCCGGGTCACGAAACACCGGGGAGCTGTTTTTT. Protein product: CASSPAGSRNTGELFF.

The chain links TRBV27 to TRBJ2-7, with a possible D match to TRBD1 (5 bases). This CDR3 contains 15 residues. The germline CDR1 and CDR2 sequences are MNHEY and SMNVEV (reference sequence). V was cut by 5 bases and J by 2 bases, with 16 bases left in between. CDR3: CASSAAGRTPYEQYF. The CDR3 coding sequence is TGTGCCAGCAGTGCAGCCGGAAGGACACCCTACGAGCAGTACTTC.

This clonotype has a count of ten or more. The chain recombines TRBV4-1 with TRBJ2-2; no clear D. CDR1 is MGHRA, CDR2 YSYEKL, per germline. Trimming left V 0 bases short and J 6 bases short, with 8 bases between. The CDR3 length is 14 residues. The CDR3 reads CASSQDHGPGELFF. CDR3 DNA: TGCGCCAGCAGCCAAGATCATGGACCCGGGGAGCTGTTTTTT.

The rearrangement uses TRBV11-2 and TRBJ2-1; maybe TRBD1 (6 bases). The V and J ends lost 4 bases and 8 bases respectively, with 27 bases between them. Germline CDR1 and CDR2: SGHAT and FQNNGV. The CDR3 totals 18 residues. The CDR3, as DNA: TGTGCCAGCAGCTCTAGGTCCGTTCAGGGTGGGGGCGTCTATGAGCAGTTCTTC. Residues: CASSSRSVQGGGVYEQFF. Using reference TRBV11-2 and TRBJ2-1 for the parts outside the CDR3, the full variable domain is EAGVAQSPRYKIIEKRQSVAFWCNPISGHATLYWYQQILGQGPKLLIQFQNNGVVDDSQLPKDRFSAERLKGVDSTLKIQPAKLEDSAVYLCASSSRSVQGGGVYEQFFGPGTRLTVL.